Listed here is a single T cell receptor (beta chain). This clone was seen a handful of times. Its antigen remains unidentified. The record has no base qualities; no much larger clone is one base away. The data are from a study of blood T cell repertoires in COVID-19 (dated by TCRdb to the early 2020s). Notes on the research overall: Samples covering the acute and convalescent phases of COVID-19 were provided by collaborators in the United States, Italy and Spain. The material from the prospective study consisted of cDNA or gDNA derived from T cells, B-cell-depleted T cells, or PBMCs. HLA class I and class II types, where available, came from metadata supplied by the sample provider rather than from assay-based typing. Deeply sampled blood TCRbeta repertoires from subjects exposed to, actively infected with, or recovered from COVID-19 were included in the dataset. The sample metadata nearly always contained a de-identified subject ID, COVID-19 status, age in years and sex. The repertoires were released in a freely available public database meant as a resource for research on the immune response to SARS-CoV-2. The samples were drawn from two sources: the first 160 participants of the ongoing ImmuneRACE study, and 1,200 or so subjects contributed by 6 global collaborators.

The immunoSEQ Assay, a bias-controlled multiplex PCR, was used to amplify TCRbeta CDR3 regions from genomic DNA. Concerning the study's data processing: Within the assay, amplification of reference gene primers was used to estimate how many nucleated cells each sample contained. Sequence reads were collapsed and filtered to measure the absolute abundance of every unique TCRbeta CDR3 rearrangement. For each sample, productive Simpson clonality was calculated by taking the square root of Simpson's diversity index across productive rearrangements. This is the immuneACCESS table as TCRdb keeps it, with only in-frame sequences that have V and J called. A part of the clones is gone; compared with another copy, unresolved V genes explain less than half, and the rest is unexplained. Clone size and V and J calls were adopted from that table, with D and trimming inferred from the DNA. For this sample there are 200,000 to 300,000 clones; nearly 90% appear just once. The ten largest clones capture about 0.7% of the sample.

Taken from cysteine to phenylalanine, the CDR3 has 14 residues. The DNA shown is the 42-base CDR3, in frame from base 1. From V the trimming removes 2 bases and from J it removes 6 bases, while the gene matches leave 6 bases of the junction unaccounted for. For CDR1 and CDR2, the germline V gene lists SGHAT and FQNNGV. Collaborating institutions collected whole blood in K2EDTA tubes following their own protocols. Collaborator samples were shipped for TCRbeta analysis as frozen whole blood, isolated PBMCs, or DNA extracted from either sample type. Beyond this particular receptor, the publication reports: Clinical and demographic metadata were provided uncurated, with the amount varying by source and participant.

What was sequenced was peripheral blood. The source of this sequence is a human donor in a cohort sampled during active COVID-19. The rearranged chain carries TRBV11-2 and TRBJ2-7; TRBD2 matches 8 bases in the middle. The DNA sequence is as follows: TGTGCCAGCAGCTTAAGCGCGGGGGGAGGCGAGCAGTACTTC. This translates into CASSLSAGGGEQYF.